This TCR beta chain was captured by sequencing in a study of OX40 agonist ivuxolimab in advanced cancers. At the level of the study: Six ivuxolimab dose levels, 0.01 to 10 mg/kg, were given intravenously every 2 weeks.

Broader study findings: Certain nonresponders additionally had low normalized T-cell clonal expansion. Dosing at 0.1 to 3.0 mg/kg was accompanied by clonal expansion of CD4+ and CD8+ blood T cells by week 6. On average, CD8+ T cells had more expanded clones than CD4+.

The CDR3 length is 13 residues. The V end lost 3 bases, the J end lost 2 bases, and 7 bases lay between the germline ends. Germline V gives CDR1 MNHEY, CDR2 SMNVEV (reference sequence). Sequencing used immunoSEQ multiplex PCR; TCRdb keeps in-frame clones, though not all of them. Of nearly 110,000 clones in the sample, under 95% were seen once. Points on this clone: Its antigen is still unknown.

The sequences come from CD4+ or CD8+ T cells sorted from blood, collected in a trial of the OX40 agonist ivuxolimab. This clonotype originated in an adult with an advanced solid tumor such as melanoma, head and neck, liver or kidney cancer. The chain uses TRBV27 and TRBJ2-5; D not resolved. CDR3 in DNA: TGTGCCAGCAGTTTCGGGCGGCAAGAGACCCAGTACTTC. Its translation is CASSFGRQETQYF.